A single sample gave rise to the 10 T cell receptor beta chains below, sequenced in a study of T cells in localized non-small cell lung cancer. Produced via immunoSEQ multiplex PCR; TCRdb's table is partial and in-frame only. The sample carries 45,000 to 65,000 clones, around 81% recorded once. Here the sequenced sample was PBMCs, taken before any cancer treatment. The receptors were gathered from a woman aged 35-75 years with stage II lung adenocarcinoma.

The chain has TRBV11-2 and TRBJ1-2, with 11 bases aligning to TRBD1. The V segment lost 5 bases and the J segment 6 bases; nucleotides outside the gene matches: 8. This CDR3 has 15 amino acids. Looked up from germline, CDR1 is SGHAT and CDR2 is FQNNGV. The CDR3 coding sequence is TGTGCCAGCAGCCCCGGACAGGGGGCTCTCCATGGCTACACCTTC. Translating gives CASSPGQGALHGYTF.

This clone came up a few times. The rearrangement uses TRBV6-6 and TRBJ2-7; possible D gene TRBD2, 6 bases. The V gene's germline CDR1 is MNHNY and CDR2 SVGAGI (reference sequence). This CDR3 is built from 15 residues. Deletions cut 7 bases from V and 2 bases from J, with 18 bases between. CDR3 region: CASTGGPRRTYEQYF. The CDR3, as DNA: TGTGCCAGCACCGGAGGGCCGAGGCGCACCTACGAGCAGTACTTC.

This chain links TRBV7-8 with TRBJ1-2, with 8 bases matching TRBD1. This CDR3 region has 12 residues. Per germline, CDR1 SGHVS and CDR2 FQNEAQ. Unmatched junction bases numbered 4, after V lost 5 bases and J lost 8 bases. DNA for the CDR3: TGTGCCAGCAGCCGGACAGGGTTAGGCTACACCTTC. This encodes CASSRTGLGYTF.

This clone was seen once. V and J are TRBV4-3 and TRBJ2-5; D might be TRBD2 (7 bases). V shed 1 base and J shed 4 bases, with 13 bases lying between them. Germline assignment: CDR1 LGHNA and CDR2 YSLEER. The CDR3 consists of 15 residues. The DNA for the CDR3 is TGCGCCAGCAGCCAAGTAAGGGGGAGGGGAGAGACCCAGTACTTC. Protein: CASSQVRGRGETQYF.

The rearrangement uses TRBV4-2 and TRBJ1-1; 7 positions match TRBD1. CDR3 length equals 15 residues. V dropped 1 base and J dropped 0; count of bases not matched to a gene: 2. The germline V gene encodes CDR1 LGHNA and CDR2 YNFKEQ. DNA of the CDR3: TGTGCCAGCAGCCAAGTGAGGGGGCTGAACACTGAAGCTTTCTTT. It codes for CASSQVRGLNTEAFF.

This sequence joins TRBV7-9 and TRBJ2-5; 7 bases are shared with TRBD1. Trimming cost V 0 bases and J 2 bases; bases outside gene matches: 9. CDR1 SEHNR and CDR2 FQNEAQ come from the germline V gene (reference sequence). The CDR3 is 17 amino acids. CDR3: CASSLARSGGSQETQYF. In DNA form, the CDR3 reads TGTGCCAGCAGCTTAGCGCGATCAGGGGGATCTCAAGAGACCCAGTACTTC.

The chain is built from TRBV9 and TRBJ2-2, with D perhaps TRBD2 (5 bases). The CDR3 loop spans 15 amino acids. V was shortened by 4 bases and J by 8 bases, with 18 bases between the two germline ends. Germline V gene lookup returns CDR1 SGDLS and CDR2 YYNGEE. Here the CDR3 DNA reads TGTGCCAGCAGCAAACGACGGGATATGGGTGGGGAGCTGTTTTTT. It translates to CASSKRRDMGGELFF.

The CDR3 bases are TGTGCCAGCAGTTTCCGGGTCGCATCGGGGGAAGCTTTCTTT. It translates to CASSFRVASGEAFF. The chain recombines TRBV28 with TRBJ1-1; D is uncertain. Germline CDR1 is MDHEN and CDR2 is SYDVKM. Deletions cut 3 bases from V and 8 bases from J, with 16 bases between. The CDR3 runs 14 residues.

This clone was counted a few times. J is TRBJ2-7 and V is TRBV6-4; D call uncertain. The CDR3 is 16 residues long. Germline lookup yields CDR1 MRHNA and CDR2 SNTAGT. Between the trimmed V and J ends, which lost 0 bases and 4 bases, there was a span of 16 bases. CDR3 bases: TGTGCCAGCAGTGACTCTCCCGGGCAGCTAACATACGAGCAGTACTTC. Translating it yields CASSDSPGQLTYEQYF.

CDR3 in DNA: TGTGCCAGCAGCCCAAATCAGGGAGAAGAGACCCAGTACTTC. It specifies CASSPNQGEETQYF. The genes are TRBV7-9 and TRBJ2-5, with D perhaps being TRBD1 or TRBD2 (5 bases each). The CDR3 contains 14 residues. V gave up 5 bases and J gave up 3 bases, with 13 bases separating them. The germline V gene has CDR1 SEHNR and CDR2 FQNEAQ (reference sequence).